Below, 3 T cell receptor beta chains from the same sample are listed, as sequenced in a study of blood T cell repertoires in COVID-19. The method was immunoSEQ multiplex PCR; TCRdb's version includes in-frame clones alone and lacks a portion of them. The sample lists 250,000 to 350,000 clones, around 84% seen once, with around 1.6% in the top ten. Sequenced sample: peripheral blood. The receptors were sampled from a human donor with COVID-19, enrolled during active disease. The donor label of this sample is uncertain.

This clone was counted only a few times. The chain uses TRBV2 and TRBJ1-2; D call uncertain. This CDR3 comprises 14 residues. V lost 4 bases, J lost 1 base, and 10 bases lay in between. Per the germline V gene, CDR1 is SNHLY and CDR2 is FYNNEI. Here the CDR3 reads CASSGSQHNYGYTF. CDR3 bases: TGTGCCAGCAGTGGGTCACAGCATAACTATGGCTACACCTTC.

This chain uses TRBV30 with TRBJ1-2; 8 bases match TRBD1. Losses at the gene ends were 0 bases for V and 4 bases for J; bases not matched to a gene: 7. Germline V gene data show CDR1 as GTSNPN and CDR2 as SVGIG (reference sequence). The CDR3 sequence is 15 residues long. CDR3 residues: CAWSVPGTGGYGYTF. CDR3 nucleotide sequence: TGTGCCTGGAGTGTACCGGGGACAGGCGGCTATGGCTACACCTTC.

This chain links TRBV5-1 with TRBJ2-3; TRBD2 matches at 11 bases. Trimming removed 1 base from V and 2 bases from J; junction bases left unmatched: 3. In germline, CDR1 is SGHRS, CDR2 YFSETQ. The CDR3 is 16 amino acids. The CDR3, as DNA: TGCGCCAGCAGCTTGCAACTAGCGGGAGACACAGATACGCAGTATTTT. This sequence encodes CASSLQLAGDTDTQYF.